The 26 T cell receptor beta chains reported below all come from one sample, sequenced in a study of T cells in localized non-small cell lung cancer. This table comes from immunoSEQ multiplex PCR, and its TCRdb copy is limited to in-frame clones, with some not included. The repertoire holds nearly 35,000 clones, with 91% as singletons. The sample here was peripheral blood mononuclear cells, taken before any cancer treatment. All receptors come from a female donor older than 55 with stage II lung adenocarcinoma.

The CDR3 DNA follows: TGTGCCAGCACCGTCCGGGGCCACCTCTATGGCTACACCTTC. Translated, it gives CASTVRGHLYGYTF. This sequence joins TRBV28 and TRBJ1-2, with D perhaps matching TRBD1 (5 bases). The V gene lost 7 bases and the J gene lost 4 bases, with 16 bases spanning the gap. Germline CDR1 and CDR2: MDHEN and SYDVKM. CDR3 length: 14 residues.

This clone appeared once. In DNA, the CDR3 is TGTGCCAGCAGCCCGGGGACAGACCACTTTAATGAGCAGTTCTTC. This gives the protein CASSPGTDHFNEQFF. V and J are TRBV5-4 and TRBJ2-1; 7 bases line up with TRBD1. J was trimmed by 7 bases and V by 4 bases; bases with no gene match: 11. Looked up from germline, CDR1 is SGHNT and CDR2 is YYREEE (reference sequence). There are 15 residues in the CDR3.

The CDR3 DNA is TGTGCCAGCAGCGGAAAGGACAGGGAAGCTTTCTTT. This codes for CASSGKDREAFF. V usage is TRBV7-9 and J usage is TRBJ1-1, with 7 bases matching TRBD1. The CDR3 length is 12 residues. The germline gives CDR1 SEHNR, CDR2 FQNEAQ (reference sequence). The ends lost 5 bases at V and 8 bases at J; junction bases unmatched: 5.

The gene calls are TRBV18 and TRBJ2-7; no definite D call. The germline V gene encodes CDR1 KGHSH and CDR2 LQKENI. Between the trimmed V and J ends, which lost 5 bases and 0 bases, there was a span of 2 bases. CDR3 length: 11 amino acids. In DNA, the CDR3 is TGTGCCAGCTCAGCCTCCTACGAGCAGTACTTC. Protein product: CASSASYEQYF.

The rearrangement uses TRBV6-4 and TRBJ2-1; no firm D call. Trimming pared 6 bases from V and 3 bases from J, leaving 15 bases between. The CDR3 is 15 residues long. CDR1 MRHNA and CDR2 SNTAGT come from the germline V gene. CDR3 bases: TGTGCCAGCAGGCCGGACGACGGGCGCTACAATGAGCAGTTCTTC. It encodes CASRPDDGRYNEQFF.

This chain uses TRBV4-1 with TRBJ2-3; unclear D gene. Germline loops: CDR1 MGHRA, CDR2 YSYEKL. Trimming removed 0 bases at V and 1 base at J, with 8 bases between. The CDR3 covers 15 residues. CDR3 nucleotide sequence: TGCGCCAGCAGCCAAGAAAAGGTCGGCACAGATACGCAGTATTTT. It codes for CASSQEKVGTDTQYF.

The chain has TRBV7-6 and TRBJ2-5; a possible D gene is TRBD1 (6 bases). V was shortened by 2 bases and J by 5 bases, with 15 bases between the two germline ends. The CDR3 sequence is 15 residues long. The germline V gene encodes CDR1 SGHVS and CDR2 FNYEAQ. The CDR3 DNA sequence: TGTGCCAGCAGCTTACGCCAGGGGAGAGGGGAGACCCAGTACTTC. This encodes CASSLRQGRGETQYF.

The chain links TRBV11-1 to TRBJ2-5; 11 bases match TRBD1. This CDR3 is 15 amino acids long. V shed 5 bases, J shed 3 bases, and the junction held 5 bases outside the gene matches. Germline CDR1 SGHAT, CDR2 FQDESV (reference sequence). CDR3 protein: CASSPKGQGEETQYF. Here the CDR3 DNA reads TGTGCCAGCAGCCCCAAGGGACAGGGGGAAGAGACCCAGTACTTC.

The V call is TRBV7-9, the J call TRBJ2-5, with 14 bases fitting TRBD2. This CDR3 is built from 18 residues. Germline assignment: CDR1 SEHNR and CDR2 FQNEAQ (reference sequence). Trimming took 5 bases from V and 5 from J; bases not matched to a gene: 13. This chain's CDR3 is CASSLTGTSGSGGETQYF. In DNA form, the CDR3 reads TGTGCCAGCAGCCTTACCGGGACTAGCGGGAGTGGGGGGGAGACCCAGTACTTC.

This chain connects TRBV5-5 to TRBJ1-1, with a weak D call TRBD1 (5 bases). The CDR3 loop spans 14 amino acids. The germline CDR1 and CDR2 sequences are SGHKS and YYEKEE (reference sequence). Deletions cut 2 bases from V and 1 base from J, with 9 bases between. The CDR3 is CASSFGTANTEAFF. The CDR3 bases are TGTGCCAGCAGCTTCGGGACGGCGAACACTGAAGCTTTCTTT.

CDR3 in amino acids: CASSQDLIRMGYGYTF. CDR3 in DNA: TGCGCCAGCAGCCAAGATCTCATTCGTATGGGCTATGGCTACACCTTC. The chain uses TRBV4-1 and TRBJ1-2; the D is unclear. Trimming cost V 0 bases and J 4 bases, with 15 bases left between them. Germline assignment: CDR1 MGHRA and CDR2 YSYEKL. There are 16 residues in the CDR3.

About this clone: An end of the junction differs from the germline gene, which may be a read error. This sequence joins TRBV5-1 and TRBJ2-5; D is possibly TRBD2 (6 bases). CDR3 length: 12 residues. Germline CDR1 SGHRS, CDR2 YFSETQ. CDR3 nucleotides: TGCGCCTCCCGCCAGGAGGGAGAGGCCCAGTACTTC. Translating gives CASRQEGEAQYF.

The chain employs TRBV10-3 and TRBJ2-5; the D gene is possibly TRBD1 (8 bases). The germline CDR1 and CDR2 sequences are ENHRY and SYGVKD. The germline V and J ends were trimmed by 9 bases and 3 bases, with 20 bases remaining between them. The CDR3 contains 15 residues. CDR3 protein: CAMGRGTGGKETQYF. CDR3 nucleotide sequence: TGTGCCATGGGGAGGGGCACAGGGGGGAAAGAGACCCAGTACTTC.

Note on this clone: A read error may account for a junction end that differs from germline. The rearrangement links TRBV7-9 to TRBJ2-3, with D unclear. The CDR3 has 18 residues. The germline CDR1 and CDR2 sequences are SEHNR and FQNEAQ (reference sequence). The CDR3 reads CASRLEVGSSRSTDTQYF. The DNA for the CDR3 is TGTGCCAGCAGATTAGAGGTGGGATCCTCTCGCTCCACAGATACGCAGTATTTT.

The gene calls are TRBV18 and TRBJ1-2; 7 bases match TRBD1. Trimming removed 3 bases from V and 3 bases from J; junction bases left unmatched: 7. The CDR3 extends over 15 amino acids. Germline V gives CDR1 KGHSH, CDR2 LQKENI. CDR3 protein: CASSPDPTGYYGYTF. CDR3 DNA: TGTGCCAGCTCACCCGACCCGACAGGGTACTATGGCTACACCTTC.

The V call is TRBV19, the J call TRBJ2-7; 7 bases agree with TRBD1. This CDR3 is 12 amino acids long. The junction had 4 bases not matched to a gene; V was cut back by 5 bases and J by 6 bases. The germline V gene has CDR1 LNHDA and CDR2 SQIVND (reference sequence). The DNA for the CDR3 is TGTGCCAGTAGTGAGGGGGCGGGCGAGCAGTACTTC. The encoded protein is CASSEGAGEQYF.

This clone was counted a single time. V usage is TRBV27 and J usage is TRBJ1-1, with D possibly matching TRBD1 (6 bases). The germline gives CDR1 MNHEY, CDR2 SMNVEV (reference sequence). V dropped 3 bases and J dropped 5 bases, with 7 bases sitting between them. This CDR3 contains 12 residues. CDR3 DNA sequence: TGTGCCAGCAGTTTCACAGGGACTGAAGCTTTCTTT. It encodes CASSFTGTEAFF.

The CDR3 reads CASSPLGVFTGNTIYF. The CDR3 DNA reads as TGTGCCAGCAGCCCCTTAGGGGTATTTACTGGAAACACCATATATTTT. This chain links TRBV5-5 with TRBJ1-3, with a tentative D call TRBD1 (5 bases). The CDR3 totals 16 residues. Trimming removed 4 bases from V and 2 bases from J, with 16 bases in between. Looked up from germline, CDR1 is SGHKS and CDR2 is YYEKEE (reference sequence).

The CDR3 DNA reads as TGTGCCAGCAGCGTGGGGGGTAGGGGGAATTCACCCCTCCACTTT. Protein sequence: CASSVGGRGNSPLHF. V and J are TRBV5-4 and TRBJ1-6, with a tentative D call TRBD1 (6 bases). The CDR3 has 15 amino acids. The germline V and J ends were trimmed by 4 bases and 7 bases, with 15 bases remaining between them. Germline values: CDR1 SGHNT, CDR2 YYREEE (reference sequence).

The V call is TRBV5-1, the J call TRBJ1-1; D is ambiguous. The CDR3 runs 14 residues. Trimming shortened V by 0 bases and J by 2 bases, and 8 bases separated the two germline ends. Germline V CDR1 and CDR2: SGHRS, YFSETQ. CDR3 nucleotides: TGCGCCAGCAGCTTGGAGCCGGGAAACACTGAAGCTTTCTTT. Translating it yields CASSLEPGNTEAFF.

The chain has TRBV7-2 and TRBJ1-1; D remains ambiguous. The CDR3 spans 13 residues. Between the trimmed V and J ends, which lost 5 bases and 3 bases, there was a span of 10 bases. The germline CDR1 and CDR2 sequences are SGHTA and FQGNSA. The CDR3 coding sequence is TGTGCCAGCAGCGTCACAGTACACACTGAAGCTTTCTTT. Protein product: CASSVTVHTEAFF.

There are a few counts of this clone. The chain links TRBV30 to TRBJ1-1; D ambiguous. The ends were cut back, 2 bases at V and 4 bases at J, with 8 bases in the middle. Germline V gene data show CDR1 as GTSNPN and CDR2 as SVGIG (reference sequence). The CDR3 spans 12 residues. The CDR3 DNA reads as TGTGCCTGGAGTCCAGTTTCCACTGAAGCTTTCTTT. Its protein is CAWSPVSTEAFF. The full variable domain, rest sourced from reference TRBV30 and TRBJ1-1, is SQTIHQWPATLVQPVGSPLSLECTVEGTSNPNLYWYRQAAGRGLQLLFYSVGIGQISSEVPQNLSASRPQDRQFILSSKKLLLSDSGFYLCAWSPVSTEAFFGQGTRLTVV.

The V call is TRBV9, the J call TRBJ2-3; D ambiguous. The CDR3 totals 13 residues. The V gene's germline CDR1 is SGDLS and CDR2 YYNGEE. Trimming removed 0 bases from V and 5 bases from J, with 7 bases in between. The CDR3 loop is CASSVDTVDTQYF. The CDR3, as DNA: TGTGCCAGCAGCGTAGACACCGTAGATACGCAGTATTTT. Filled out from reference TRBV9 and TRBJ2-3, the complete variable domain reads DSGVTQTPKHLITATGQRVTLRCSPRSGDLSVYWYQQSLDQGLQFLIQYYNGEERAKGNILERFSAQQFPDLHSELNLSSLELGDSALYFCASSVDTVDTQYFGPGTRLTVL.

J is TRBJ2-7 and V is TRBV7-6; 9 bases align to TRBD1. This CDR3 is 15 amino acids long. J lost 5 bases, V lost 1 base, and 6 bases had no gene match. CDR1 and CDR2 from the germline V gene are SGHVS and FNYEAQ. CDR3 DNA sequence: TGTGCCAGCAGCTTAGAACAGGGGGCGCATCACGAGCAGTACTTC. Its translation: CASSLEQGAHHEQYF.

The chain recombines TRBV10-3 with TRBJ1-5; weak D call: TRBD1 (6 bases). V gave up 10 bases and J gave up 1 base, with 14 bases separating them. Germline CDR1 and CDR2: ENHRY and SYGVKD. CDR3 length equals 14 residues. CDR3 loop: CATVQGLSNQPQHF. CDR3 coding DNA: TGTGCCACCGTACAGGGTTTAAGCAATCAGCCCCAGCATTTT.

This chain connects TRBV29-1 to TRBJ2-3; possibly TRBD2 for D (5 bases). V lost 3 bases to trimming and J lost 0 bases, with 13 bases between them. The CDR3 is made up of 15 amino acids. Germline V lookup: CDR1 SQVTM, CDR2 ANQGSEA. This chain's CDR3 is CSVDSKGVSTDTQYF. CDR3 bases: TGCAGCGTTGACAGTAAGGGAGTAAGCACAGATACGCAGTATTTT.